This TCR beta chain was found in a study of regulatory T cells in long-lasting Graves disease. Study in general: Graves' patients diagnosed newly had used antithyroid drugs under 3 months.

The time point is: newly diagnosed GD, antithyroid drugs for less than 3 months. The TCR library was made from RNA extracted from PBMCs. Arm-PCR of CDR3 regions with iRepertoire HTBI primers generated TCR beta libraries. Each CDR3 protein is one row after TCRdb ran MiXCR on the multiplex PCR reads. The sample contains 380,000 or so distinct CDR3 sequences, 15% to 20% of which appear only once. Trimming removed 7 bases from V and 7 bases from J, with 17 bases in between. This CDR3 is built from 14 residues. CDR1 and CDR2 (germline): MDHEN, SYDVKM. This clonotype was recorded at least ten times. These data were also filed under a second study, of T cells in Graves' hyperthyroidism and ophthalmopathy.

This chain uses TRBV28 with TRBJ1-5; TRBD1 is a possible D gene (5 bases). This TCR was recovered from a woman aged 18-29 years with Graves disease. Sequencing was performed on peripheral blood mononuclear cells (PBMCs), taken at new diagnosis, from a patient treated with antithyroid drugs. The CDR3, as DNA: TGTGCCAGCAACCAATGGGTGGGGGTGCAGCCCCAGCATTTT. This encodes CASNQWVGVQPQHF.